The clone carrying this TCR beta chain was seen more than once but under ten times. Its antigen is currently unknown. The record originates from a study of post-analysis software for immune sequencing data. Findings and limits, study-wide: Among 4 or 5 TRBV segments more frequent in patients than controls were TRBV5-6, TRBV5-1 and TRBV20-1. Samples from one preparation batch, clustered by F measure, grouped strongly together.

TCR beta cDNA libraries included unique molecular identifiers. Approximately 500,000 cDNA molecules were obtained per 1 to 10 million input T cells. TCRdb fed the PCR reads into MiXCR, producing one record per CDR3 protein. The sample gives 750,000 to 950,000 distinct CDR3 sequences, about 50% of which show up once; approximately 4.4% is in the top ten. The CDR3 sequence is 17 residues long. The germline gives CDR1 SGHTA, CDR2 FQGNSA. Trimming shortened V by 1 base and J by 4 bases, and 19 bases separated the two germline ends. The chain combines TRBV7-2 with TRBJ1-1, with D possibly matching TRBD1 (6 bases). Sequencing was done on a sample of blood. This TCR was recovered from a girl aged 10 to 17 with multiple sclerosis. The CDR3 here is CASSLGTGSELRTEAFF. CDR3 in DNA: TGTGCCAGCAGCTTAGGCACAGGGAGTGAACTACGCACTGAAGCTTTCTTT.